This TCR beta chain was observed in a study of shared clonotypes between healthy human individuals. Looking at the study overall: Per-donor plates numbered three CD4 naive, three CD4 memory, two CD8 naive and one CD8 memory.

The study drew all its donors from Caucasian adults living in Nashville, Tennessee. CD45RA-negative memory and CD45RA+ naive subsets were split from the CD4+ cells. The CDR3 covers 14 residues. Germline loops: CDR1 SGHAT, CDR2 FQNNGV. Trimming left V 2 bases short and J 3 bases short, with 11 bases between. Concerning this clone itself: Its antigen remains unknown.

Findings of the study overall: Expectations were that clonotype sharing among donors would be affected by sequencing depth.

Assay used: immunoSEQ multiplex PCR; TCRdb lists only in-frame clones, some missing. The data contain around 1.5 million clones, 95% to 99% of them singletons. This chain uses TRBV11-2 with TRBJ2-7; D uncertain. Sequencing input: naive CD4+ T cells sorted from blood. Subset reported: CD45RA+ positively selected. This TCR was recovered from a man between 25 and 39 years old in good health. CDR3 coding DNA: TGTGCCAGCAGCTTATCAACCGTCTTCTACGAGCAGTACTTC. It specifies CASSLSTVFYEQYF.